This T cell receptor (beta chain) was captured by sequencing in a study of radiation and T cells in renal cell carcinoma. Study outcomes and limitations: In blood, top tumor clones expanded by 2 weeks, shrinking by 4.

Data came from immunoSEQ multiplex PCR; TCRdb stores just in-frame clones and leaves some out. This repertoire shows about 43,000 clones, roughly four fifths found once; its top ten account for about 26%. V lost 4 bases and J 5 bases, leaving 14 bases between the germline ends. The CDR3 is 14 amino acids. Per germline, CDR1 SGHAT and CDR2 FQNNGV. Remarks on this clone: What it binds is not known.

The time point denotes: blood 4 weeks post-SBRT, at nephrectomy. As for treatment: 15 Gy SBRT to primary tumor, nephrectomy 4 weeks later. Nephrectomy followed 15 Gy stereotactic body radiation by 4 weeks. The material was blood, obtained from a patient whose treatment included radiotherapy and nephrectomy. The clonotype comes from a woman between 70 and 85 years old with renal cell carcinoma. V is TRBV11-2 and J is TRBJ1-1; the D gene is possibly TRBD1 (6 bases). The CDR3 region is CASSYVEGETEAFF. The CDR3 bases are TGTGCCAGCAGCTATGTGGAGGGGGAAACTGAAGCTTTCTTT.